Listed below are T cell receptor beta chains from one sample, sequenced in a study of shared clonotypes between healthy human individuals. The repertoire was sequenced with immunoSEQ multiplex PCR; TCRdb's copy has only in-frame clones and lacks some. The sample lists about 680,000 clones, under 95% seen once, with more than 20% in the top ten. Material: naive CD8+ T cells sorted from blood. These receptors were collected from a man in his thirties or forties in good health. The CDR3 runs from the conserved cysteine through the conserved F or W. A D gene is named only where the DNA matches it firmly. A row's size may be missing; if present it is once, few, many or a size class.

v_call	clone_size	d_call	j_call	cdr3_aa	cdr3_nt
TRBV25-1	.	.	TRBJ2-7	CASSTGFSYEQYF	TGTGCCAGCAGTACAGGGTTTTCCTACGAGCAGTACTTC
TRBV29-1	.	.	TRBJ2-5	CSVGGTAQETQYF	TGCAGCGTTGGCGGGACAGCCCAAGAGACCCAGTACTTC
TRBV2	.	TRBD1	TRBJ1-3	CASSEVFRDRDYSGNTIYF	TGTGCCAGCAGTGAAGTATTTCGGGACAGGGATTACTCTGGAAACACCATATATTTT
TRBV6-1	.	.	TRBJ2-7	CASSEARRYEQYF	TGTGCCAGCAGTGAAGCTCGGCGGTACGAGCAGTACTTC
TRBV7-2	.	TRBD2	TRBJ2-1	CASSSERERLINEQFF	TGTGCCAGCAGTTCCGAGCGGGAGCGATTGATCAATGAGCAGTTCTTC
TRBV23-1	.	.	TRBJ2-1	CASSQMGASYNEQFF	TGCGCCAGCAGTCAAATGGGGGCAAGTTACAATGAGCAGTTCTTC
TRBV4-1	.	.	TRBJ1-1	CASSQTAMNTEAFF	TGCGCCAGCAGCCAAACGGCCATGAACACTGAAGCTTTCTTT
TRBV13	.	.	TRBJ1-4	CASSRTAGSDRSNEKLFF	TGTGCCAGCAGCCGCACCGCGGGGAGCGACAGGTCTAATGAAAAACTGTTTTTT
TRBV6-5	.	TRBD1	TRBJ2-1	CASSPGQGARHEQFF	TGTGCCAGCAGCCCGGGACAGGGGGCCCGGCATGAGCAGTTCTTC
TRBV5-4	once	TRBD1	TRBJ2-7	CASSPRTGGEIYEQYF	TGTGCCAGCAGCCCCAGGACAGGGGGCGAAATCTACGAGCAGTACTTC
TRBV7-8	.	TRBD2	TRBJ2-6	CASSLGRGVDSGRLWANVLTF	TGTGCCAGCAGCTTAGGCCGGGGGGTCGATAGCGGGAGGCTATGGGCCAACGTCCTGACTTTC
TRBV27	.	.	TRBJ2-3	CASSTTARYMEYF	TGTGCCAGCAGTACGACGGCGCGATATATGGAGTATTTT
TRBV9	.	.	TRBJ1-1	CASSVETRVTEAFF	TGTGCCAGCAGCGTAGAAACCCGGGTCACTGAAGCTTTCTTT
TRBV11-2	.	.	TRBJ1-1	CASSQYTEAFF	TGTGCCAGCAGCCAGTACACTGAAGCTTTCTTT
TRBV2	.	.	TRBJ2-7	CASSLTESSYEQYF	TGTGCCAGCAGTTTAACGGAGAGCTCCTACGAGCAGTACTTC
TRBV9	.	TRBD1	TRBJ2-2	CASSVEPQGAPTGELFF	TGTGCCAGCAGCGTAGAACCACAGGGGGCGCCCACCGGGGAGCTGTTTTTT
TRBV19	.	.	TRBJ2-2	CASSLTRSTGELFF	TGTGCCAGTAGTCTGACAAGAAGCACCGGGGAGCTGTTTTTT
TRBV19	.	.	TRBJ1-1	CASSIAGSVTEAFF	TGTGCCAGTAGTATAGCGGGGTCAGTCACTGAAGCTTTCTTT
TRBV7-9	.	TRBD2	TRBJ2-1	CASSPTSGKYNEQFF	TGTGCCAGCAGCCCGACTAGCGGGAAATACAATGAGCAGTTCTTC
TRBV7-9	.	TRBD1	TRBJ2-1	CASSSNRQGNTIEQFF	TGTGCCAGCAGTTCCAACCGACAGGGGAATACGATTGAGCAGTTCTTC
TRBV7-8	.	.	TRBJ1-2	CASSSLGLTNYGYTF	TGTGCCAGCAGCTCCCTCGGGCTAACTAACTATGGCTACACCTTC
TRBV27	.	.	TRBJ2-4	CASSFGNIQYF	TGTGCCAGCAGTTTTGGAAACATTCAGTACTTC
TRBV7-8	.	TRBD2	TRBJ2-1	CASSLATSGSVYEQFF	TGTGCCAGCAGCTTAGCGACTAGCGGGAGTGTCTATGAGCAGTTCTTC
TRBV27	.	TRBD1	TRBJ1-5	CASRPGTASNQPQHF	TGTGCCAGCAGACCAGGGACAGCGAGCAATCAGCCCCAGCATTTT
TRBV19	.	TRBD1	TRBJ2-2	CASSSTSGDRGTTGELFF	TGTGCCAGTAGTTCAACATCTGGAGACAGGGGGACCACCGGGGAGCTGTTTTTT
TRBV28	.	.	TRBJ2-1	CASSWFPNEQFF	TGTGCCAGCAGTTGGTTCCCCAATGAGCAGTTCTTC
TRBV7-6	.	.	TRBJ2-7	CASSRMGDSSSKQYF	TGTGCCAGCAGCCGTATGGGAGACTCCTCATCCAAGCAGTACTTC
TRBV10-2	.	TRBD1	TRBJ2-7	CASRGGTGVYEQYF	TGCGCCAGCAGGGGGGGGACAGGGGTCTACGAGCAGTACTTC
TRBV28	.	.	TRBJ2-7	CASTGNSYEQYF	TGTGCCAGCACCGGTAACTCCTACGAGCAGTACTTC
TRBV19	.	.	TRBJ2-2	CASSITDTGELFF	TGTGCCAGTAGTATAACGGACACCGGGGAGCTGTTTTTT
TRBV7-6	.	TRBD2	TRBJ2-7	CASSPLAGPSYEQYF	TGTGCCAGCAGCCCTCTAGCGGGACCATCCTACGAGCAGTACTTC
TRBV10-2	.	TRBD2	TRBJ2-1	CASSERSSGRSSLPYNEQFF	TGCGCCAGCAGTGAGAGGTCTAGCGGGAGGTCCTCTCTTCCTTACAATGAGCAGTTCTTC
TRBV15	.	.	TRBJ2-3	CATSRDLATDPTDTQYF	TGTGCCACCAGCAGAGATTTAGCGACAGACCCCACAGATACGCAGTATTTT
TRBV6-1	.	.	TRBJ1-5	CASSGGPQWVSNQPQHF	TGTGCCAGCAGTGGAGGGCCGCAGTGGGTTAGCAATCAGCCCCAGCATTTT
TRBV29-1	.	.	TRBJ1-2	CSVEGEVAGYTF	TGCAGCGTTGAAGGAGAGGTGGCTGGCTACACCTTC
TRBV5-4	.	.	TRBJ2-5	CASSFPPGQETQYF	TGTGCCAGCAGCTTTCCTCCGGGACAAGAGACCCAGTACTTC
TRBV29-1	once	TRBD1	TRBJ2-7	CSVDVTGGYEQYF	TGCAGCGTTGATGTGACAGGGGGTTACGAGCAGTACTTC
TRBV27	.	TRBD2	TRBJ2-7	CASRHRDYPSEQYF	TGTGCCAGCAGGCACCGGGACTATCCGTCCGAGCAGTACTTC
TRBV6-1	.	TRBD2	TRBJ2-1	CASTPGLAGNNEQFF	TGTGCCAGCACCCCGGGACTAGCGGGAAACAATGAGCAGTTCTTC
TRBV4-2	.	TRBD2	TRBJ2-5	CASSQPSGRGEETQYF	TGTGCCAGCAGCCAACCTAGCGGGAGGGGGGAAGAGACCCAGTACTTC
TRBV5-1	.	.	TRBJ2-7	CASSFDRDRSSYEQYF	TGCGCCAGCAGCTTCGACCGGGACCGGAGCTCCTACGAGCAGTACTTC
TRBV6-5	.	.	TRBJ1-1	CASSRVGTEAFF	TGTGCCAGCAGTCGAGTAGGGACTGAAGCTTTCTTT